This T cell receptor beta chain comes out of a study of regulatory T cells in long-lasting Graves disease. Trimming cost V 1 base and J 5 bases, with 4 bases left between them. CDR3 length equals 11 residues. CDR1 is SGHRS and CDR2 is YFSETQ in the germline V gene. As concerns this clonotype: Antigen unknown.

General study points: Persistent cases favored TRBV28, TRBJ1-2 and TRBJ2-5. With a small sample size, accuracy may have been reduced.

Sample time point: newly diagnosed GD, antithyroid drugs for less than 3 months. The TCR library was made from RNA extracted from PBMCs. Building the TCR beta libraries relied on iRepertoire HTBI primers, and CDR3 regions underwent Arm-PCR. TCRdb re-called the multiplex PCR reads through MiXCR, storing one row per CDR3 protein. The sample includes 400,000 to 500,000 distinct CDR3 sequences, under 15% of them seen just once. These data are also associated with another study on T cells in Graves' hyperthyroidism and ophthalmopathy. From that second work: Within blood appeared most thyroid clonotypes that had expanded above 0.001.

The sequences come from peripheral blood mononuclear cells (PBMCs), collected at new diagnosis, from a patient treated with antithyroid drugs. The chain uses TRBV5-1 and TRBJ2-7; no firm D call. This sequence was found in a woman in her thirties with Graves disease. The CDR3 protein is CASSLRDEQYF. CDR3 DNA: TGCGCCAGCAGCTTGCGAGACGAGCAGTACTTC.